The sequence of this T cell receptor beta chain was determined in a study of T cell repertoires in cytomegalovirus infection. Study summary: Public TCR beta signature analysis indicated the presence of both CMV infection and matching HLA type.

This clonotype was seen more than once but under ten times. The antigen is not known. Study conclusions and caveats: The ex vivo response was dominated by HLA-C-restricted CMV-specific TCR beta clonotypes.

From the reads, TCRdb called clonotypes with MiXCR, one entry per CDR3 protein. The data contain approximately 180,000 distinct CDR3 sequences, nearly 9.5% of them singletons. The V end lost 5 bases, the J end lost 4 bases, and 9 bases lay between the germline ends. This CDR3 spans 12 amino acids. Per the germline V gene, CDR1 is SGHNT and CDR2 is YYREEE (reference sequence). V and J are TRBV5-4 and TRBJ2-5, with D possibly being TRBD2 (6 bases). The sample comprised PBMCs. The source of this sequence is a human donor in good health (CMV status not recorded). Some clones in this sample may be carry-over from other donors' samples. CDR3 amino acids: CASRVGGETQYF. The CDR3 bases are TGTGCCAGCAGAGTCGGGGGAGAGACCCAGTACTTC. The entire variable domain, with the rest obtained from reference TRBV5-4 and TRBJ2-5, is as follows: ETGVTQSPTHLIKTRGQQVTLRCSSQSGHNTVSWYQQALGQGPQFIFQYYREEENGRGNFPPRFSGLQFPNYSSELNVNALELDDSALYLCASRVGGETQYFGPGTRLLVL.